This entry features one T cell receptor beta chain sequence. At least ten counts were recorded for this clonotype. Its antigen remains unidentified. The input lacks base qualities; no much larger clone sits a single base away. CDR1 and CDR2 are drawn from the germline V gene: KGHSH, LQKENI. The CDR3 spans 15 residues, from the cysteine through the phenylalanine. Only CDR3 DNA remains: 45 bases, in frame from the first base. The germline V and J ends show losses of 2 bases and 11 bases respectively, and no gene match explains 11 bases of the junction. The TCR beta CDR3 regions were amplified from the RNA transcripts. The TCR CDR3 was subjected to a first round of RT-PCR using the HTBI primer set and the Qiagen OneStep RT-PCR kit. Libraries were constructed in a second round of multiplex PCR, after which size selection and purification were performed. The libraries were sequenced on an Illumina HiSeq2000 using paired-end 100 bp reads. The paper's processing steps were these. SOAPnuke was used to process the raw data, throwing out any read that contained adapters or uncalled bases, had a mean Phred below 15, or lacked an exact constant-primer or identifier match. High-quality paired reads were merged with COPE v1.2.5, and unique nucleotide sequences were defined as clonotypes. Clonotypes were aligned to IMGT TRBV, TRBD and TRBJ reference segments using MiTCR v1.1. The analysis included only V-J combinations with a frequency above 0.0001, which together covered around 99% of the repertoires. A TCS score was defined as the ratio of F50 (clonal expansion) to E x V (chaos), with BLOSUM62-based TCRdist applied between CDR3 peptides within each V-J. Welch's t-statistics and random forest reduced 450 to 600 V-J features to 13, which were used in a naive Bayes classifier (R e1071). Starting from the raw public reads, TCRdb applied fastp trimming at Q25, assembled clones with MiXCR and retained in-frame beta chains. Rows matching on CDR3 protein sequence are summarized as one entry with the most common DNA and genes. Clone size and V and J calls follow TCRdb, not the original study. This sample lists some 690,000 distinct CDR3 sequences; 15% to 20% were detected once. The ten largest clones capture roughly a sixth of the sample.

This entry is derived from a study of T cells in Graves' hyperthyroidism and ophthalmopathy (dated by TCRdb to about 2019). A note on the overall study: Peripheral blood samples were taken at the time of initial diagnosis, prior to any treatment. For training and testing, the approximately 97 patients in the discovery cohort were randomly divided in a 7:3 ratio. Following sampling, methimazole starting at 30 mg daily was given to hyperthyroidism patients, and high-dose intravenous methylprednisolone was given to ophthalmopathy patients. TCR Vbeta CDR3 sequencing of 120 to 150 peripheral blood samples (approximately 44 ophthalmopathy, about 74 hyperthyroidism and about 17 progressor patients) is reported in the paper. A discovery cohort of about a hundred patients, roughly 45 with Graves' ophthalmopathy and 55 to 60 with stable Graves' hyperthyroidism, was used to find distinguishing TCR V-J signatures. Prospective prediction of ophthalmopathy was tested in an independent validation cohort consisting of about 20 hyperthyroidism patients and approximately 16 patients who later progressed to ophthalmopathy. In several Graves' hyperthyroidism patients, the study also compared T-cell repertoires from thyroid tissue with T-cell repertoires from blood. The study at large found these results: Sample size was not statistically predetermined, and blinding of investigators to group allocation was not performed. A 13 V-J signature model separated ophthalmopathy from stable hyperthyroidism, with just over 85% sensitivity and roughly 81% specificity in cross-validation and 80%/75% in testing. Blood samples also contained most of the expanded thyroid clonotypes (frequency above 0.001), which suggests that blood repertoires may reflect thyroid immune responses. In validation, the model predicted progression to ophthalmopathy a median of about 5.9 months before onset, with about 64% sensitivity and almost 75% specificity.

Stable Graves' hyperthyroidism was defined as the absence of progression to ophthalmopathy over 18 months of follow-up. Hyperthyroidism patients were newly diagnosed, with disease duration under 2 months, and aged 18 to 65 years. Any patient with an uncontrolled infection, another autoimmune disease, pregnancy or lactation was excluded. Diagnoses relied on clinical symptoms, serum thyroxine and TRAb, thyroid ultrasound and orbital computed tomography. Ficoll-Paque density gradient centrifugation was used to isolate PBMCs from about 10 ml of fresh peripheral blood. Total RNA was extracted using Trizol reagent, and RNA quality was assessed on an Agilent 2100 Bioanalyzer.

Sequenced input: blood. The clonotype comes from a man between 45 and 60 years old with Graves' hyperthyroidism. The rearranged segments are TRBV18 and TRBJ1-1, with 10 central nucleotides matching TRBD1. The CDR3 region reads CASSPGRDRGRSAFF. The DNA sequence is given as TGTGCCAGCTCACCAGGCAGGGACAGGGGCCGTTCTGCTTTCTTT.